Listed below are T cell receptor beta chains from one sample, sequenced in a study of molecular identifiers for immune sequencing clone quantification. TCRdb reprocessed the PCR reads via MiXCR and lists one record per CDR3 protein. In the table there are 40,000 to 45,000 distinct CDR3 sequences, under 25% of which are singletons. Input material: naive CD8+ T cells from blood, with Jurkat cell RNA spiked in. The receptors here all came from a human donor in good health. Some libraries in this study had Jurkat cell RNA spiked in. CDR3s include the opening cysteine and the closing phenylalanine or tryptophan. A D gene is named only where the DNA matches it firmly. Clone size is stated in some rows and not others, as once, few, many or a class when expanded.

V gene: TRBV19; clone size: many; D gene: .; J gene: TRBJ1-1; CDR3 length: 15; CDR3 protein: CATTRDDAGGTEAFF; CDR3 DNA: TGTGCCACAACACGGGACGATGCAGGCGGCACTGAAGCTTTCTTT
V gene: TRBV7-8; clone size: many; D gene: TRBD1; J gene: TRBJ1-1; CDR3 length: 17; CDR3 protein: CASSLLGARGLNTEAFF; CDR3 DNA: TGTGCCAGCAGCTTATTAGGGGCCAGGGGGTTGAACACTGAAGCTTTCTTT
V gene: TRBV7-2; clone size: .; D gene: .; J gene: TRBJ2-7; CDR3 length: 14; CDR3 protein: CASSLVERPYEQYF; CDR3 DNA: TGTGCCAGCAGCTTAGTTGAGAGGCCCTACGAGCAGTACTTC
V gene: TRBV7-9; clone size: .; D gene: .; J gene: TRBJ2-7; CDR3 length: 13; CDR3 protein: CASGLASGYEQYF; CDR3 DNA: TGTGCCAGCGGCTTAGCCTCAGGCTACGAGCAGTACTTC
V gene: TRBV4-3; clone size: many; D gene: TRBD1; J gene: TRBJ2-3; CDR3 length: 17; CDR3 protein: CASRPDRGLGMADTQYF; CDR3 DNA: TGCGCCAGCAGACCGGACAGGGGGCTCGGGATGGCAGATACGCAGTATTTT
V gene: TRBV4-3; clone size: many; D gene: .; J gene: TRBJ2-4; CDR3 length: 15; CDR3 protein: CASSQVISGLNIQYF; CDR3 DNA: TGCGCCAGCAGCCAAGTAATTTCCGGGCTAAACATTCAGTACTTC
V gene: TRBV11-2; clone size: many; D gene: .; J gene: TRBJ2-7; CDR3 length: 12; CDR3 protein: CASSLWRDEQYF; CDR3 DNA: TGTGCCAGCAGCTTATGGAGGGACGAGCAGTACTTC
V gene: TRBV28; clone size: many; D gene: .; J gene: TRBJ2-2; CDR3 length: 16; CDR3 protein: CASSSFDRPGTGELFF; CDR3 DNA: TGTGCCAGCAGTTCATTTGACAGGCCGGGCACCGGGGAGCTGTTTTTT
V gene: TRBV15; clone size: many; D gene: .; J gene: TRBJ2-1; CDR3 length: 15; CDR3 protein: CATSRDLYIYNEQFF; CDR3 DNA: TGTGCCACCAGCAGAGATTTGTACATATACAATGAGCAGTTCTTC
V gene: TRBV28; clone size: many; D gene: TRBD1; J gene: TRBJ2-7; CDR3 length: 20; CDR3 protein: CASSLFVQPKPRDSSYEQYF; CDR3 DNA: TGTGCCAGCAGTTTATTTGTCCAACCCAAGCCCCGGGACAGCTCATACGAGCAGTACTTC
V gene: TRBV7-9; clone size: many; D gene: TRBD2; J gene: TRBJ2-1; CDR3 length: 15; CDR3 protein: CASSTSGGAGNEQFF; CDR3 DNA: TGTGCCAGCAGCACAAGCGGGGGGGCCGGGAATGAGCAGTTCTTC
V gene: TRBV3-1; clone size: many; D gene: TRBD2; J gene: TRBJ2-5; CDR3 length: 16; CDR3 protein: CASSRGGRGFEETQYF; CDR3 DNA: TGTGCCAGCAGCCGCGGAGGGAGGGGATTTGAAGAGACCCAGTACTTC
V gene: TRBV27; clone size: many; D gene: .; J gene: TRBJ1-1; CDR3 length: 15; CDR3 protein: CASSPGVGGWTEAFF; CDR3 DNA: TGTGCCAGCAGTCCGGGGGTGGGGGGTTGGACTGAAGCTTTCTTT
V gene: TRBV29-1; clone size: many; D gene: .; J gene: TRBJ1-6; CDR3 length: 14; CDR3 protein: CSVLTGNYNSPLHF; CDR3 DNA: TGCAGCGTTCTAACAGGGAATTATAATTCACCCCTCCACTTT
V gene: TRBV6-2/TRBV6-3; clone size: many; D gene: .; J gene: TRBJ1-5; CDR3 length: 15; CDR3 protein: CASSYSDVQRQPQHF; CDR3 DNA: TGTGCCAGCAGTTACTCGGACGTACAGCGGCAGCCCCAGCATTTT
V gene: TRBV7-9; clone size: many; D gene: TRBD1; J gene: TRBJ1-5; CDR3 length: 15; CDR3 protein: CASSLDREVSQPQHF; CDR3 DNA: TGTGCCAGCAGCTTGGACAGGGAGGTTTCACAGCCCCAGCATTTT
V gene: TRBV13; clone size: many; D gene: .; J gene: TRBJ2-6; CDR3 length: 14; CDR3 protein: CASSTVSGANVLTF; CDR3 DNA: TGTGCCAGCTCGACAGTCTCTGGGGCCAACGTCCTGACTTTC
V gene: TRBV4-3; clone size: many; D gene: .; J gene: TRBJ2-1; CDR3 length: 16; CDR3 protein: CASSQDSQGWANEQFF; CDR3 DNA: TGCGCCAGCAGCCAAGATAGCCAGGGATGGGCCAATGAGCAGTTCTTC
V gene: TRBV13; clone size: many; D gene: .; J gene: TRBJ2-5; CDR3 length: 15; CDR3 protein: CASSLALTSQETQYF; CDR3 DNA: TGTGCCAGCAGCTTAGCCCTGACTAGTCAAGAGACCCAGTACTTC
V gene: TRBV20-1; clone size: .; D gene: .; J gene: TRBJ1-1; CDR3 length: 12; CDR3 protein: CSARDLGTEAFF; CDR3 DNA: TGCAGTGCTAGAGATCTAGGCACTGAAGCTTTCTTT
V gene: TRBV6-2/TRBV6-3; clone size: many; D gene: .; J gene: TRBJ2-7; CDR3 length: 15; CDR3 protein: CASGSSGPSSYEQYF; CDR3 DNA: TGTGCCAGCGGCTCGTCGGGACCTAGCTCCTACGAGCAGTACTTC
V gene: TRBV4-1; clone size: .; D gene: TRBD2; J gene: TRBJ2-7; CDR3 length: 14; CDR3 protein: CASSQGGGAYEQYF; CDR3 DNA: TGCGCCAGCAGCCAAGGCGGGGGGGCCTACGAGCAGTACTTC
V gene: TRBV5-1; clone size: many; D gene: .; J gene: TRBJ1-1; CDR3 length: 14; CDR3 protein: CASSVSGVNTEAFF; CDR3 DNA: TGCGCCAGCAGCGTATCAGGGGTTAACACTGAAGCTTTCTTT
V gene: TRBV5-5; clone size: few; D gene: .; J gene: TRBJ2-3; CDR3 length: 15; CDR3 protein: CASSPEPSSTDTQYF; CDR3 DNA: TGTGCCAGCAGCCCTGAGCCATCTAGCACAGATACGCAGTATTTT